These T cell receptor beta chains were read from a single sample in a study of T cell repertoires in cytomegalovirus infection. Via MiXCR, TCRdb re-called the reads, giving one row per CDR3 protein. The sample records 160,000 or so distinct CDR3 sequences, less than 25% being singletons. Specimen: PBMCs. The receptors come from a human donor in good health (CMV status not recorded). Some clones in this sample may be carry-over from other donors' samples. CDR3s include the opening cysteine and the closing phenylalanine or tryptophan. A D gene is named only where the DNA matches it firmly. Clone size is given for some rows only: seen once, a few or many times, or a class if the clone is expanded.

clone size: many
J gene: TRBJ1-5
D gene: NA
V gene: TRBV7-2
CDR3 protein: CASSLAGPSNQPQHF
CDR3 DNA: TGTGCCAGCAGCTTGGCAGGCCCGTCGAATCAGCCCCAGCATTTT

clone size: NA
J gene: TRBJ1-1
D gene: NA
V gene: TRBV19
CDR3 protein: CASKSGDLLLNTEAFF
CDR3 DNA: TGTGCCAGTAAGTCCGGGGACCTACTACTGAACACTGAAGCTTTCTTT

clone size: many
J gene: TRBJ2-3
D gene: TRBD2
V gene: TRBV2
CDR3 protein: CASRSYISGMRTDTQYF
CDR3 DNA: TGTGCCAGCAGGTCTTATATTAGCGGGATGCGCACAGATACGCAGTATTTT

clone size: NA
J gene: TRBJ2-3
D gene: NA
V gene: TRBV7-6
CDR3 protein: CASSLDGSDTQYF
CDR3 DNA: TGTGCCAGCAGCTTAGATGGTTCAGATACGCAGTATTTT

clone size: few
J gene: TRBJ1-5
D gene: TRBD1
V gene: TRBV20-1
CDR3 protein: CSVGQGVNQPQHF
CDR3 DNA: TGCAGTGTCGGACAGGGCGTCAATCAGCCCCAGCATTTT

clone size: many
J gene: TRBJ1-2
D gene: NA
V gene: TRBV15
CDR3 protein: CATSRDILVTNYGYTF
CDR3 DNA: TGTGCCACCAGCAGAGACATATTAGTCACTAACTATGGCTACACCTTC

clone size: few
J gene: TRBJ2-7
D gene: NA
V gene: TRBV4-3
CDR3 protein: CASSQVWDGNSYEQYF
CDR3 DNA: TGCGCCAGCAGCCAAGTTTGGGACGGAAACTCCTACGAGCAGTACTTC

clone size: few
J gene: TRBJ2-2
D gene: TRBD2
V gene: TRBV12-5
CDR3 protein: CASGFIAGGLNTGELFF
CDR3 DNA: TGTGCTAGTGGTTTTATAGCGGGGGGGCTGAACACCGGGGAGCTGTTTTTT

clone size: NA
J gene: TRBJ1-1
D gene: NA
V gene: TRBV5-1
CDR3 protein: CASSLAQGMNTEAFF
CDR3 DNA: TGCGCCAGCAGCTTGGCGCAGGGAATGAACACTGAAGCTTTCTTT

clone size: NA
J gene: TRBJ1-1
D gene: NA
V gene: TRBV30
CDR3 protein: CAWSPFGQGGGTEAFF
CDR3 DNA: TGTGCCTGGAGTCCCTTCGGGCAGGGTGGTGGAACTGAAGCTTTCTTT

clone size: few
J gene: TRBJ1-2
D gene: TRBD1
V gene: TRBV12-3/TRBV12-4
CDR3 protein: CASSLEGAGAGNYGYTF
CDR3 DNA: TGTGCCAGCAGTTTAGAGGGGGCAGGCGCTGGGAACTATGGCTACACCTTC

clone size: many
J gene: TRBJ2-7
D gene: NA
V gene: TRBV7-2
CDR3 protein: CASQGSSYEQYF
CDR3 DNA: TGTGCCAGCCAAGGGTCTTCATACGAGCAGTACTTC

clone size: many
J gene: TRBJ1-1
D gene: NA
V gene: TRBV7-2
CDR3 protein: CASSLVRTPNTEAFF
CDR3 DNA: TGTGCCAGCAGCTTAGTTAGGACACCTAACACTGAAGCTTTCTTT

clone size: few
J gene: TRBJ2-7
D gene: TRBD1
V gene: TRBV6-5
CDR3 protein: CASSSPGQGRSEQYF
CDR3 DNA: TGTGCCAGCAGTTCTCCGGGACAGGGTCGATCCGAGCAGTACTTC

clone size: many
J gene: TRBJ2-7
D gene: NA
V gene: TRBV4-1
CDR3 protein: CASSQASAGTRDEQYF
CDR3 DNA: TGCGCCAGCAGCCAAGCCAGCGCGGGGACTCGGGACGAGCAGTACTTC

clone size: few
J gene: TRBJ1-5
D gene: NA
V gene: TRBV28
CDR3 protein: CASSSTPTNQPQHF
CDR3 DNA: TGTGCCAGCAGTTCCACCCCAACGAATCAGCCCCAGCATTTT

clone size: NA
J gene: TRBJ1-3
D gene: NA
V gene: TRBV7-6
CDR3 protein: CASSLGGTSGNTIYF
CDR3 DNA: TGTGCCAGCAGCTTAGGAGGGACCAGTGGAAACACCATATATTTT

clone size: NA
J gene: TRBJ2-7
D gene: TRBD1
V gene: TRBV7-9
CDR3 protein: CASSWTGGNEQYF
CDR3 DNA: TGTGCCAGCAGCTGGACAGGGGGTAACGAGCAGTACTTC

clone size: few
J gene: TRBJ2-1
D gene: TRBD1
V gene: TRBV5-5
CDR3 protein: CASSLLTGTYNEQFF
CDR3 DNA: TGTGCCAGCAGCTTACTGACAGGGACCTACAATGAGCAGTTCTTC

clone size: NA
J gene: TRBJ2-5
D gene: NA
V gene: TRBV7-3
CDR3 protein: CASSLQPDGSTQYF
CDR3 DNA: TGTGCCAGCAGCTTACAACCGGACGGGTCGACCCAGTACTTC

clone size: many
J gene: TRBJ2-1
D gene: TRBD2
V gene: TRBV11-2
CDR3 protein: CASSRYGGEQFF
CDR3 DNA: TGTGCCAGCAGCCGCTACGGGGGGGAGCAGTTCTTC

clone size: few
J gene: TRBJ2-3
D gene: TRBD2
V gene: TRBV12-3/TRBV12-4
CDR3 protein: CVYLGTSGNTDTQYF
CDR3 DNA: TGTGTCTACCTGGGGACTAGCGGCAACACAGATACGCAGTATTTT

clone size: few
J gene: TRBJ2-7
D gene: NA
V gene: TRBV6-2/TRBV6-3
CDR3 protein: CASSYPGAYEQYF
CDR3 DNA: TGTGCCAGCAGTTACCCCGGGGCCTACGAGCAGTACTTC

clone size: NA
J gene: TRBJ2-1
D gene: TRBD2
V gene: TRBV6-4
CDR3 protein: CASSQAFSGAYNEQFF
CDR3 DNA: TGTGCCAGCAGTCAAGCTTTTAGCGGGGCCTACAATGAGCAGTTCTTC

clone size: NA
J gene: TRBJ2-3
D gene: NA
V gene: TRBV2
CDR3 protein: CASTGGREDTQYF
CDR3 DNA: TGTGCCAGCACCGGGGGGCGGGAAGATACGCAGTATTTT

clone size: NA
J gene: TRBJ2-1
D gene: NA
V gene: TRBV4-1
CDR3 protein: CASSHRDGESYNEQFF
CDR3 DNA: TGTGCCAGCAGCCACCGGGACGGGGAGTCCTACAATGAGCAGTTCTTC

clone size: many
J gene: TRBJ2-1
D gene: TRBD2
V gene: TRBV11-2
CDR3 protein: CASSFHYYKSGREYNEQFF
CDR3 DNA: TGTGCCAGCAGCTTCCACTACTATAAAAGCGGGAGGGAATACAATGAGCAGTTCTTC

clone size: few
J gene: TRBJ2-7
D gene: NA
V gene: TRBV20-1
CDR3 protein: CSALQQGKYEQYF
CDR3 DNA: TGCAGTGCCCTTCAACAGGGCAAATACGAGCAGTACTTC

clone size: NA
J gene: TRBJ1-2
D gene: NA
V gene: TRBV7-9
CDR3 protein: CASSLSRQYGYTF
CDR3 DNA: TGTGCCAGCAGCTTATCCAGACAGTATGGCTACACCTTC

clone size: NA
J gene: TRBJ2-5
D gene: NA
V gene: TRBV28
CDR3 protein: CASSWDTRVRETQYF
CDR3 DNA: TGTGCCAGCAGTTGGGATACAAGGGTGCGGGAGACCCAGTACTTC

clone size: few
J gene: TRBJ1-2
D gene: NA
V gene: TRBV29-1
CDR3 protein: CSVEQGPSYGYTF
CDR3 DNA: TGCAGCGTCGAACAGGGCCCTTCCTATGGCTACACCTTC

clone size: many
J gene: TRBJ2-7
D gene: NA
V gene: TRBV7-8
CDR3 protein: CASSLIGGEHEQYF
CDR3 DNA: TGTGCCAGCAGCCTGATCGGCGGGGAACACGAGCAGTACTTC

clone size: NA
J gene: TRBJ2-3
D gene: TRBD1
V gene: TRBV7-8
CDR3 protein: CASRPDRGGRFGSTDTQYF
CDR3 DNA: TGTGCCAGCAGACCGGACAGGGGAGGACGATTCGGGAGCACAGATACGCAGTATTTT

clone size: few
J gene: TRBJ2-3
D gene: NA
V gene: TRBV12-3/TRBV12-4
CDR3 protein: CASSPDIGTDTQYF
CDR3 DNA: TGTGCCAGCAGTCCAGATATCGGCACAGATACGCAGTATTTT

clone size: many
J gene: TRBJ2-3
D gene: TRBD2
V gene: TRBV7-2
CDR3 protein: CASSVQRDLKAPHF
CDR3 DNA: TGTGCCAGCAGCGTTCAGCGGGACCTCAAGGCCCCGCATTTT

clone size: many
J gene: TRBJ1-5
D gene: NA
V gene: TRBV28
CDR3 protein: CASTSSNQPQHF
CDR3 DNA: TGTGCCAGCACTAGTAGCAATCAGCCCCAGCATTTT

clone size: many
J gene: TRBJ2-1
D gene: TRBD2
V gene: TRBV12-3/TRBV12-4
CDR3 protein: CASSFGGGASNEQFF
CDR3 DNA: TGTGCCAGCAGTTTTGGCGGGGGGGCGTCCAATGAGCAGTTCTTC

clone size: NA
J gene: TRBJ1-2
D gene: NA
V gene: TRBV28
CDR3 protein: CATNAGVYGYTF
CDR3 DNA: TGTGCCACTAACGCGGGGGTTTATGGCTACACCTTC

clone size: few
J gene: TRBJ2-1
D gene: NA
V gene: TRBV5-6
CDR3 protein: CASSPDANYNEQFF
CDR3 DNA: TGTGCCAGCAGCCCCGATGCCAACTACAATGAGCAGTTCTTC

clone size: many
J gene: TRBJ1-2
D gene: NA
V gene: TRBV7-2
CDR3 protein: CASSLAPGSSNYGYTF
CDR3 DNA: TGTGCCAGCAGCTTAGCTCCAGGTTCCTCTAACTATGGCTACACCTTC

clone size: many
J gene: TRBJ1-2
D gene: NA
V gene: TRBV7-2
CDR3 protein: CASSSGGVNYGYTF
CDR3 DNA: TGTGCCAGCAGCTCGGGGGGTGTTAACTATGGCTACACCTTC

clone size: many
J gene: TRBJ2-2
D gene: NA
V gene: TRBV7-6
CDR3 protein: CASSPLRQTGELFF
CDR3 DNA: TGTGCCAGCAGCCCCCTCCGACAGACCGGGGAGCTGTTTTTT

clone size: few
J gene: TRBJ2-7
D gene: TRBD1
V gene: TRBV28
CDR3 protein: CASRLGQDYEQYF
CDR3 DNA: TGTGCCAGCAGGCTGGGACAGGACTACGAGCAGTACTTC

clone size: few
J gene: TRBJ2-1
D gene: TRBD1
V gene: TRBV12-3/TRBV12-4
CDR3 protein: CASTPLPQGASYNEQFF
CDR3 DNA: TGTGCCAGCACCCCCCTTCCCCAGGGGGCATCCTACAATGAGCAGTTCTTC

clone size: NA
J gene: TRBJ1-5
D gene: NA
V gene: TRBV27
CDR3 protein: CASSLTGTQPQHF
CDR3 DNA: TGTGCCAGCAGTTTGACGGGAACTCAGCCCCAGCATTTT

clone size: few
J gene: TRBJ1-6
D gene: TRBD1
V gene: TRBV19
CDR3 protein: CASSETGVRSPLHF
CDR3 DNA: TGTGCCAGTAGCGAGACAGGGGTGCGCTCACCCCTCCACTTT

clone size: NA
J gene: TRBJ2-1
D gene: TRBD2
V gene: TRBV5-4
CDR3 protein: CASSLAGVLAGEQFF
CDR3 DNA: TGTGCCAGCAGCTTGGCCGGGGTACTAGCGGGGGAGCAGTTCTTC

clone size: NA
J gene: TRBJ2-2
D gene: NA
V gene: TRBV27
CDR3 protein: CATSSGWAGELFF
CDR3 DNA: TGTGCCACCAGTTCAGGGTGGGCCGGGGAGCTGTTTTTT

clone size: NA
J gene: TRBJ2-5
D gene: NA
V gene: TRBV4-3
CDR3 protein: CASSQDEEETQYF
CDR3 DNA: TGCGCCAGCAGCCAAGACGAGGAAGAGACCCAGTACTTC

clone size: many
J gene: TRBJ2-1
D gene: NA
V gene: TRBV7-2
CDR3 protein: CASSLGQGRNEQFF
CDR3 DNA: TGTGCCAGCAGCTTAGGGCAGGGGAGGAATGAGCAGTTCTTC

clone size: few
J gene: TRBJ2-7
D gene: NA
V gene: TRBV7-9
CDR3 protein: CASSPRGRGPYEQYF
CDR3 DNA: TGTGCCAGCAGCCCCAGGGGTCGGGGGCCCTACGAGCAGTACTTC

clone size: NA
J gene: TRBJ2-1
D gene: TRBD2
V gene: TRBV28
CDR3 protein: CASSLGGGSAYNEQFF
CDR3 DNA: TGTGCCAGCAGTTTGGGGGGGGGTTCTGCCTACAATGAGCAGTTCTTC

clone size: many
J gene: TRBJ2-3
D gene: TRBD1
V gene: TRBV7-2
CDR3 protein: CASSLGAGGTSTDTQYF
CDR3 DNA: TGTGCCAGCAGCTTAGGCGCAGGGGGAACTAGCACAGATACGCAGTATTTT

clone size: NA
J gene: TRBJ1-3
D gene: NA
V gene: TRBV5-6
CDR3 protein: CASSVMRQALNSGNTIYF
CDR3 DNA: TGTGCCAGCAGCGTGATGAGACAGGCACTTAACTCTGGAAACACCATATATTTT

clone size: NA
J gene: TRBJ1-4
D gene: NA
V gene: TRBV5-1
CDR3 protein: CASSIDSKNEKLFF
CDR3 DNA: TGCGCCAGCAGCATAGACAGCAAGAATGAAAAACTGTTTTTT

clone size: NA
J gene: TRBJ2-3
D gene: NA
V gene: TRBV29-1
CDR3 protein: CSVVSAGTDTQYF
CDR3 DNA: TGCAGCGTTGTTTCGGCGGGCACAGATACGCAGTATTTT

clone size: few
J gene: TRBJ2-1
D gene: NA
V gene: TRBV6-5
CDR3 protein: CASRGWSDNEQFF
CDR3 DNA: TGTGCCAGCAGAGGGTGGTCGGACAATGAGCAGTTCTTC

clone size: NA
J gene: TRBJ2-7
D gene: NA
V gene: TRBV2
CDR3 protein: CASSRSFSYEQYF
CDR3 DNA: TGTGCCAGCTCAAGGTCGTTCTCCTACGAGCAGTACTTC

clone size: many
J gene: TRBJ2-3
D gene: TRBD2
V gene: TRBV7-2
CDR3 protein: CASSSELAGLTDTQYF
CDR3 DNA: TGTGCCAGCAGCTCCGAACTAGCGGGCCTCACAGATACGCAGTATTTT

clone size: NA
J gene: TRBJ2-3
D gene: TRBD2
V gene: TRBV28
CDR3 protein: CASSTPGRGRTDTQYF
CDR3 DNA: TGTGCCAGCAGCACCCCCGGGAGGGGACGCACAGATACGCAGTATTTT